These T cell receptor beta chains were read from a single sample in a study of blood T cells in healthy people across ages. In TCRdb, the 5' RACE reads were re-called with MiXCR into one record per CDR3 protein. The sample lists roughly 900,000 distinct CDR3 sequences; about 48% were seen once. The sequenced sample was blood. The receptor set was obtained from a man younger than 45 in good health. CDR3s include the opening cysteine and the closing phenylalanine or tryptophan. D genes are given only for firm matches. Clone size is shown for a subset of rows, as once, few, many or a class of expanded clone.

abundance,j_gene,d_gene,v_gene,CDR3aa,CDR3nt
NA,TRBJ2-1,TRBD1,TRBV28,CASSSRHDRAYNEQFF,TGTGCCAGCAGTTCCCGACACGACAGGGCCTACAATGAGCAGTTCTTC
NA,TRBJ2-3,NA,TRBV2,CASSAPSVTTDTQYF,TGTGCCAGCAGTGCGCCTAGCGTAACGACAGATACGCAGTATTTT
few,TRBJ2-7,NA,TRBV20-1,CSASGMGGSGEQYF,TGCAGTGCTAGCGGGATGGGAGGTTCCGGGGAGCAGTACTTC
NA,TRBJ2-7,TRBD1,TRBV5-1,CASSLIGQGEQYF,TGCGCCAGCAGCTTGATAGGACAGGGCGAGCAGTACTTC
few,TRBJ2-1,NA,TRBV4-1,CASSQEGGQGIYNEQFF,TGCGCCAGCAGCCAAGAGGGGGGGCAGGGCATCTACAATGAGCAGTTCTTC
NA,TRBJ2-7,NA,TRBV6-5,CASSLHRAHYNEQYF,TGTGCCAGCAGTTTACACAGGGCTCACTACAATGAGCAGTACTTC
NA,TRBJ1-5,NA,TRBV20-1,CSAPFGGRGQPQHF,TGCAGTGCTCCTTTTGGGGGGAGGGGGCAGCCCCAGCATTTT
NA,TRBJ2-3,NA,TRBV12-3/TRBV12-4,CASSPSQAADTQYF,TGTGCCAGCAGTCCTAGCCAGGCGGCAGATACGCAGTATTTT
NA,TRBJ2-1,TRBD2,TRBV20-1,CSARPLNGGVYNEQFF,TGCAGTGCTAGACCCCTTAACGGGGGGGTTTACAATGAGCAGTTCTTC
NA,TRBJ1-2,NA,TRBV20-1,CSAKTRDSFYGYTF,TGCAGTGCTAAGACCCGAGACAGTTTCTATGGCTACACCTTC
few,TRBJ2-1,NA,TRBV3-1,CASSQDQGTFF,TGTGCCAGCAGCCAAGATCAGGGGACGTTCTTC
NA,TRBJ2-1,NA,TRBV7-9,CASSSGKYNEQFF,TGTGCCAGCAGCTCAGGGAAATACAATGAGCAGTTCTTC
NA,TRBJ2-7,TRBD2,TRBV7-6,CASSLGAGGPLYEQYF,TGTGCCAGCAGCTTAGGGGCGGGAGGGCCCCTATACGAGCAGTACTTC
NA,TRBJ1-5,NA,TRBV27,CASSLRNGNQPQHF,TGTGCCAGCAGTTTAAGAAATGGCAATCAGCCCCAGCATTTT
few,TRBJ2-7,NA,TRBV29-1,CSVAAAPRGEQYF,TGCAGCGTTGCGGCAGCCCCCAGAGGTGAGCAGTACTTC
many,TRBJ2-3,TRBD2,TRBV7-2,CASSPQAGGTDTQYF,TGTGCCAGCAGCCCCCAAGCGGGGGGCACAGATACGCAGTATTTT